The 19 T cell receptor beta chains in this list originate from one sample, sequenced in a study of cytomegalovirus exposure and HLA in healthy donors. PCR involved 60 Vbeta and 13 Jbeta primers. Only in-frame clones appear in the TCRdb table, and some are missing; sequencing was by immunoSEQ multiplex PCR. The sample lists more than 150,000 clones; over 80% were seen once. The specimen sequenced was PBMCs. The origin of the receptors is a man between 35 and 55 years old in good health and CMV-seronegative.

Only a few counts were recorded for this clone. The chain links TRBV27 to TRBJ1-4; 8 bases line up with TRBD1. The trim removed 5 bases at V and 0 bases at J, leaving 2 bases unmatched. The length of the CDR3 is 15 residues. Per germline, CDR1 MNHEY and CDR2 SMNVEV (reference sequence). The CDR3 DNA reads TGTGCCAGCAGTCTACAGGGGGCAACTAATGAAAAACTGTTTTTT. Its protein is CASSLQGATNEKLFF. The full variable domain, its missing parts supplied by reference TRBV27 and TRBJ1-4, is EAQVTQNPRYLITVTGKKLTVTCSQNMNHEYMSWYRQDPGLGLRQIYYSMNVEVTDKGDVPEGYKVSRKEKRNFPLILESPSPNQTSLYFCASSLQGATNEKLFFGSGTQLSVL.

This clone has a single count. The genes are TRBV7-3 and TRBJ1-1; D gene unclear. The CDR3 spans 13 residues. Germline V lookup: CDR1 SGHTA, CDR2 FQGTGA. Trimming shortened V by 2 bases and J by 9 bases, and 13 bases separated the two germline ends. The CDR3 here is CASSLGSGEKAFF. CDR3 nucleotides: TGTGCCAGCAGCTTAGGGTCCGGGGAAAAAGCTTTCTTT. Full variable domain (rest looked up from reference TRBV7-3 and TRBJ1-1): GAGVSQTPSNKVTEKGKYVELRCDPISGHTALYWYRQSLGQGPEFLIYFQGTGAADDSGLPNDRFFAVRPEGSVSTLKIQRTERGDSAVYLCASSLGSGEKAFFGQGTRLTVV.

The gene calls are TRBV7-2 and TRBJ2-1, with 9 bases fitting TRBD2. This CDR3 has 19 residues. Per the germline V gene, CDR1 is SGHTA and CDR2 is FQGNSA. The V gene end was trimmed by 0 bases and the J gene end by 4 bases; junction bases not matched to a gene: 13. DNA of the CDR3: TGTGCCAGCAGCTTAGCCGTGAGTAGGCGGGGGGGCCGTTACAATGAGCAGTTCTTC. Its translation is CASSLAVSRRGGRYNEQFF.

The CDR3 sequence is CASSPHKLAGPEVHISEQYF. CDR3 in DNA: TGTGCCAGCAGCCCCCACAAACTAGCGGGGCCCGAGGTTCATATCAGCGAGCAGTACTTC. This chain joins TRBV9 and TRBJ2-7, with 10 bases identical to TRBD2. The germline CDR1 and CDR2 sequences are SGDLS and YYNGEE. The CDR3 has 20 amino acids. The V and J ends lost 4 bases and 6 bases, in that order; junction bases with no gene match: 25.

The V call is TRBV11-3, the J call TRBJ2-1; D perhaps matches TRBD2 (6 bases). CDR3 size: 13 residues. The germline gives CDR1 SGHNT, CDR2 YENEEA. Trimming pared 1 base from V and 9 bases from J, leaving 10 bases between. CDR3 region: CASSLGEAVEQFF. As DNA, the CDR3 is TGTGCCAGCAGCTTAGGGGAGGCGGTTGAGCAGTTCTTC.

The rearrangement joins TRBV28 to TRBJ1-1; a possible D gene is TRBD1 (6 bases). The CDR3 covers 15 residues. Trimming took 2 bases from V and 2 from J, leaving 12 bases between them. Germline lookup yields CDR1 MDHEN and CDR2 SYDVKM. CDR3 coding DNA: TGTGCCAGCAGTTTAGTAGGACAGAGAAACACTGAAGCTTTCTTT. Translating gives CASSLVGQRNTEAFF. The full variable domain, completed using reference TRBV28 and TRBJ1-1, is DVKVTQSSRYLVKRTGEKVFLECVQDMDHENMFWYRQDPGLGLRLIYFSYDVKMKEKGDIPEGYSVSREKKERFSLILESASTNQTSMYLCASSLVGQRNTEAFFGQGTRLTVV.

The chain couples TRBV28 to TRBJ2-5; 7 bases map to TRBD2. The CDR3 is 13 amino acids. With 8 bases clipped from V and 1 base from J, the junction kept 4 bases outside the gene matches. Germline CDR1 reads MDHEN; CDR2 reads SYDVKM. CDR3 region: CASFSGFQETQYF. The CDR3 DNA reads TGTGCCAGCTTTAGCGGGTTCCAAGAGACCCAGTACTTC.

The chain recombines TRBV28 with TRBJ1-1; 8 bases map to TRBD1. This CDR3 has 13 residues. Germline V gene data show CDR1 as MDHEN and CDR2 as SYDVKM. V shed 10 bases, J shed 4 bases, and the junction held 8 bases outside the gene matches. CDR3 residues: CATQEDRATEAFF. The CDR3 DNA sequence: TGTGCCACTCAGGAGGACAGGGCCACTGAAGCTTTCTTT. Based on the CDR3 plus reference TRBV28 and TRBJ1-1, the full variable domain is DVKVTQSSRYLVKRTGEKVFLECVQDMDHENMFWYRQDPGLGLRLIYFSYDVKMKEKGDIPEGYSVSREKKERFSLILESASTNQTSMYLCATQEDRATEAFFGQGTRLTVV.

The CDR3 DNA reads as TGTGCCACCGGATTAAGCGGGTCCTACGAGCAGTACTTC. The encoded protein is CATGLSGSYEQYF. The V call is TRBV5-6, the J call TRBJ2-7, with D maybe TRBD2 (6 bases). V lost 9 bases, J lost 1 base, and 14 bases lay in between. CDR1 is SGHDT and CDR2 is YYEEEE in the germline V gene. CDR3 length: 13 residues.

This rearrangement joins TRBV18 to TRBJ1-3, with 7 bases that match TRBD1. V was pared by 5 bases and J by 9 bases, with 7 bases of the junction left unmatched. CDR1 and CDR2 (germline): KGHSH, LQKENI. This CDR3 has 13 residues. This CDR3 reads CASSFNRDSTIYF. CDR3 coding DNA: TGTGCCAGCTCATTCAACAGGGACAGCACCATATATTTT.

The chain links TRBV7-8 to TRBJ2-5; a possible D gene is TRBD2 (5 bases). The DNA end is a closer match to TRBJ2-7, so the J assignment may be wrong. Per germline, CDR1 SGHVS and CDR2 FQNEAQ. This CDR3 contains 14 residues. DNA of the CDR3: TGTGCCAGCAGCCTGCGGGCGCCCGCCTACGAGCAGTACTTC. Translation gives CASSLRAPAYEQYF.

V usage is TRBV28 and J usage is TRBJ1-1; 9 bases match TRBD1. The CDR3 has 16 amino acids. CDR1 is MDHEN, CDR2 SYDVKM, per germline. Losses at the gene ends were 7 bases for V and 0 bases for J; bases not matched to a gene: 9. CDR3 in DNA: TGTGCCAGCATAGAACAGGGGGCGGCCTTGAACACTGAAGCTTTCTTT. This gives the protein CASIEQGAALNTEAFF.

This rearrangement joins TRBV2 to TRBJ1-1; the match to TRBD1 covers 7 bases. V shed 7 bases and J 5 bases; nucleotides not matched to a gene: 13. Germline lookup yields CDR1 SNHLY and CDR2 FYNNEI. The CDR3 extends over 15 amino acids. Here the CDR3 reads CASTAVGRGQTEAFF. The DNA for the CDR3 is TGTGCCAGCACTGCGGTGGGTAGGGGGCAGACTGAAGCTTTCTTT.

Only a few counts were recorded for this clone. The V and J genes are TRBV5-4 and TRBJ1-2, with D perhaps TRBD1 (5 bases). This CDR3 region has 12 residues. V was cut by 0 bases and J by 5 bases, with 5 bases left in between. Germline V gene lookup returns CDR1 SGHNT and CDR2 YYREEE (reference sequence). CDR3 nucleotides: TGTGCCAGCAGCTTGGCAGGGTATGGCTACACCTTC. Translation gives CASSLAGYGYTF.

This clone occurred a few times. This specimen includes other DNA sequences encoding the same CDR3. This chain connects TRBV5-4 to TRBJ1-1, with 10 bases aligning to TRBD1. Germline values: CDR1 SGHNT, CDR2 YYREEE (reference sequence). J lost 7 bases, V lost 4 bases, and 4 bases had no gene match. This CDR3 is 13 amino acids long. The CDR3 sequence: CASSPGQGIEAFF. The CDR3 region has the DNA TGTGCCAGCAGCCCGGGACAGGGGATTGAAGCTTTCTTT.

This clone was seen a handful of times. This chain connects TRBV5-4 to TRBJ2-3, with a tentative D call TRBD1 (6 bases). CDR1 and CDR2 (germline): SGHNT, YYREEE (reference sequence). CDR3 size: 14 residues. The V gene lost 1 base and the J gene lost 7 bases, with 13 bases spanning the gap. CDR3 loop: CASSLYEGVYTQYF. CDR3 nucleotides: TGTGCCAGCAGCTTGTATGAGGGGGTTTATACGCAGTATTTT.

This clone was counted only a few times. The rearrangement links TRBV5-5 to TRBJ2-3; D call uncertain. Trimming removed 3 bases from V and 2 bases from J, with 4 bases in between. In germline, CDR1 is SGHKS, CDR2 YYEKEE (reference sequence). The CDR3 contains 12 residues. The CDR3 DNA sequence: TGTGCCAGCAGCTCAAACACAGATACGCAGTATTTT. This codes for CASSSNTDTQYF.

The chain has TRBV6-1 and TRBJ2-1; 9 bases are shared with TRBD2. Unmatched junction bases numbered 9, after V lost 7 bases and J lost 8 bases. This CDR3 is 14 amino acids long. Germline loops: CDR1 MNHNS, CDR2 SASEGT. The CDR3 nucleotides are TGTGCCAGCATTCTTAGCGGGAGATTATATGAGCAGTTCTTC. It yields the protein CASILSGRLYEQFF.

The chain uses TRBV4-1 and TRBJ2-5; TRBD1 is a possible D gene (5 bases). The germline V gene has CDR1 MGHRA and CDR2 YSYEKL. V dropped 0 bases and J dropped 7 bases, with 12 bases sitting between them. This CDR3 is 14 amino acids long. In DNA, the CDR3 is TGCGCCAGCAGCCAAGAACTCCCTCAGGGGACCCAGTACTTC. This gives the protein CASSQELPQGTQYF.